Sequencing of this TCR beta chain was carried out in a study of blood T cells in healthy people across ages. Findings of the study overall: More naive CD4+ cells and higher diversity marked long-lived donors relative to aged donors. Because donor CMV status was unknown, expanded clonotype changes were possibly confounded.

The ends were cut back, 5 bases at V and 10 bases at J, with 15 bases in the middle. This CDR3 comprises 12 residues. Germline CDR1 reads SQVTM; CDR2 reads ANQGSEA. The table lists this clonotype with many counts. The antigen is undetermined. The draw of peripheral blood yielded roughly 9.4 milliliters from each donor. Primed by a sample-barcoded 5' primer and a J-beta primer mix, a second PCR proceeded for about 7 to 11 cycles. In TCRdb, the 5' RACE reads were re-called with MiXCR into one record per CDR3 protein. The sample holds 1.5 million to 2 million distinct CDR3 sequences; 28% are singletons and the top ten take about 8%.

Material: blood. The source of this sequence is a woman aged 25 to 39 in good health. This sequence joins TRBV29-1 and TRBJ2-1; D unresolved. Here the CDR3 reads CSVKAARLEQFF. The CDR3 region has the DNA TGCAGCGTTAAGGCCGCACGATTGGAGCAGTTCTTC.